The next 13 T cell receptor beta chains were all read from a single sample in a study of regulatory T cells in long-lasting Graves disease. Time point noted: newly diagnosed GD, antithyroid drugs for less than 3 months. The TCR library used RNA extracted from PBMCs. Researchers made TCR beta libraries by using iRepertoire HTBI primers and running Arm-PCR on CDR3 regions. TCRdb used MiXCR to reprocess the multiplex PCR reads, holding one entry per CDR3 protein. This sample has 400,000 to 500,000 distinct CDR3 sequences; roughly 15% occur once, and the top ten carry roughly 23%. These data also formed part of another study, on T cells in Graves' hyperthyroidism and ophthalmopathy.

The sequenced sample was peripheral blood mononuclear cells (PBMCs), obtained at new diagnosis, from a patient treated with antithyroid drugs. The source of these receptors is a woman between 18 and 29 years old with Graves disease.

This clonotype was counted between two and nine times. The genes are TRBV15 and TRBJ2-5; maybe TRBD2 (7 bases). V lost 0 bases and J lost 5, with 16 bases in between. Germline assignment: CDR1 LNHNV and CDR2 YYDKDF (reference sequence). There are 16 residues in the CDR3. CDR3 nucleotide sequence: TGTGCCACCAGCAGAGATCTGGGGGGGCTGAGGGAGACCCAGTACTTC. This sequence encodes CATSRDLGGLRETQYF.

This clonotype was picked up many times. V gene TRBV3-1 combines with J gene TRBJ1-1; D gene uncertain. The germline gives CDR1 LGHDT, CDR2 YNNKEL (reference sequence). Trimming cost V 1 base and J 6 bases, with 9 bases left between them. The CDR3 extends over 13 amino acids. CDR3 residues: CASSQARGAEAFF. CDR3 DNA sequence: TGTGCCAGCAGCCAAGCCCGAGGAGCTGAAGCTTTCTTT.

The rearrangement links TRBV4-1 to TRBJ1-5, with TRBD1 identical over 7 bases. The CDR3 loop spans 15 amino acids. CDR1 and CDR2 (germline): MGHRA, YSYEKL. V dropped 0 bases and J dropped 7; count of bases not matched to a gene: 6. Written as DNA, the CDR3 is TGCGCCAGCAGCCAAGAAGGGGGCAGGAAACAGCCCCAGCATTTT. Encoded protein: CASSQEGGRKQPQHF.

In its sample, this clonotype was seen many times. The rearrangement joins TRBV6-1 to TRBJ2-5; TRBD1 or TRBD2 may be the D gene (6 bases each). Between the trimmed V and J ends, which lost 7 bases and 4 bases, there was a span of 16 bases. This CDR3 has 14 residues. Germline CDR1 and CDR2: MNHNS and SASEGT. The CDR3 coding sequence is TGTGCCAGCACCTCCCGGACAGCGGGAGAGACCCAGTACTTC. It specifies CASTSRTAGETQYF.

The chain combines TRBV7-9 with TRBJ2-1; TRBD2 aligns across 8 bases. Germline CDR1 is SEHNR and CDR2 is FQNEAQ (reference sequence). The CDR3 has 16 amino acids. Trimming cost V 1 base and J 4 bases; bases outside gene matches: 6. DNA of the CDR3: TGTGCCAGCAGCTTAGGGGCTAGCGGGCGTTACAATGAGCAGTTCTTC. Protein product: CASSLGASGRYNEQFF. The full variable domain, rest sourced from reference TRBV7-9 and TRBJ2-1, is DTGVSQNPRHKITKRGQNVTFRCDPISEHNRLYWYRQTLGQGPEFLTYFQNEAQLEKSRLLSDRFSAERPKGSFSTLEIQRTEQGDSAMYLCASSLGASGRYNEQFFGPGTRLTVL.

This clonotype has just a few counts. This rearrangement joins TRBV29-1 to TRBJ1-2; possible D gene TRBD1, 5 bases. Trimming pared 6 bases from V and 2 bases from J, leaving 10 bases between. The CDR3 length is 12 residues. From germline, CDR1 is SQVTM and CDR2 ANQGSEA. This CDR3 is CSVGALNYGYTF. The CDR3 DNA reads TGCAGCGTCGGGGCATTGAACTATGGCTACACCTTC.

Notes on this clonotype: This is likely a read error, given that the CDR3 carries no conserved phenylalanine or tryptophan at its end. The chain combines TRBV12-3 or TRBV12-4 with TRBJ1-1; D ambiguous. This CDR3 is 14 amino acids long. V was trimmed by 0 bases and J by 11 bases, leaving 16 bases between them. The CDR3 region has the DNA TGTGCCAGCAGTTTAGCGGGCTCCACTACCAGGGCTTTCCTT. Its protein product is CASSLAGSTTRAFL.

The genes are TRBV27 and TRBJ2-5; maybe TRBD1 (5 bases). CDR3 length: 12 amino acids. CDR1 is MNHEY and CDR2 is SMNVEV in the germline V gene (reference sequence). V lost 7 bases and J lost 5, with 11 bases in between. CDR3 residues: CASNSRAETQYF. CDR3 in DNA: TGTGCCAGCAATTCCAGGGCGGAGACCCAGTACTTC.

Ten or more counts support this clonotype. The chain recombines TRBV6-2 or TRBV6-3 with TRBJ2-7; D unresolved. CDR1 is MNHEY, CDR2 SVGEGT, per germline. The length of the CDR3 is 14 residues. Trimming took off 5 bases at V and 1 base at J, with 12 bases between the two ends. CDR3 in amino acids: CASSPRIQSYEQYF. In DNA, the CDR3 is TGTGCCAGCAGTCCCAGGATACAGTCCTACGAGCAGTACTTC.

This clonotype was picked up one time. This may arise from a read error, as a much more abundant clone is one base away. Given the absence of the conserved phenylalanine or tryptophan at the CDR3 end, a read error is likely. This chain links TRBV12-3 or TRBV12-4 with TRBJ2-5; D is uncertain. The CDR3 extends over 13 amino acids. V lost 3 bases and J lost 3, with 8 bases in between. CDR3 in amino acids: CASSFMRKETQYS. CDR3 DNA: TGTGCCAGCAGTTTCATGAGAAAAGAGACCCAGTACTCC.

There are a few counts of this clonotype. The rearrangement links TRBV27 to TRBJ2-1, with unresolved D. In germline, CDR1 is MNHEY, CDR2 SMNVEV (reference sequence). With 2 bases removed from V and 5 bases from J, the gap between germline ends came to 10 bases. The CDR3 has 14 amino acids. The CDR3 sequence: CASSLRRNNNEQFF. The CDR3 region has the DNA TGTGCCAGCAGTTTACGGCGAAATAACAATGAGCAGTTCTTC.

This clonotype has a count of ten or more. The V gene is TRBV3-1, the J gene TRBJ1-2, with D unclear. Between the trimmed V and J ends, which lost 2 bases and 9 bases, there was a span of 10 bases. The germline gives CDR1 LGHDT, CDR2 YNNKEL (reference sequence). The CDR3 covers 12 residues. The CDR3 protein is CASSQNGESYTF. In DNA form, the CDR3 reads TGTGCCAGCAGCCAAAATGGGGAAAGCTACACCTTC.

This clonotype has just a few counts. The rearrangement links TRBV4-1 to TRBJ2-2; D gene ambiguous. Trimming shortened V by 4 bases and J by 0 bases, and 18 bases separated the two germline ends. The CDR3 is 18 amino acids. The V gene's germline CDR1 is MGHRA and CDR2 YSYEKL. The CDR3 loop reads CASSPPGGPKANTGELFF. For the CDR3, the DNA is TGCGCCAGCAGCCCGCCGGGTGGGCCGAAAGCGAACACCGGGGAGCTGTTTTTT.